The T cell receptor beta chain under discussion was sequenced for a study of shared clonotypes between healthy human individuals. Overall study: A couple of women and a few men aged 18 to 49 made up the donors.

This clone appeared a single time. Germline CDR1 reads GTSNPN; CDR2 reads SVGIG (reference sequence). Trimming at V came to 4 bases and at J to 4 bases, leaving 10 bases not matched to a gene. The CDR3 is 15 amino acids. What was sequenced on ten immunoSEQ deep assay plates was unsorted PBMC DNA. Clones were sequenced by immunoSEQ multiplex PCR, and TCRdb holds only the in-frame ones, with some missing. Of hundreds of thousands of clones in the sample, roughly 77% were seen once. The source material was PBMCs. The source is a woman aged 40 to 50 in good health. Some clones in this sample may be carry-over from other donors' samples. The V call is TRBV30, the J call TRBJ2-5; 9 positions agree with TRBD1. This chain's CDR3 is CAWKDGTGFPETQYF. The CDR3 nucleotides read TGTGCCTGGAAAGATGGGACAGGGTTTCCAGAGACCCAGTACTTC.